This T cell receptor beta chain was sequenced during a study of blood T cell repertoires in COVID-19. The table came from immunoSEQ multiplex PCR; TCRdb's copy has only in-frame clones and leaves some out. Among 70,000 to 95,000 clones listed, roughly 90% were seen once. Germline V gives CDR1 LNHDA, CDR2 SQIVND (reference sequence). V lost 0 bases and J 7 bases, leaving 10 bases between the germline ends. The CDR3 has 14 residues. This clone was observed a single time. This TCR came from a man over 45 with COVID-19, enrolled during active disease. This sequence joins TRBV19 and TRBJ1-5; D might be TRBD1 (5 bases). Sequenced: peripheral blood. The CDR3 here is CASSIEGGRQPQHF. CDR3 coding DNA: TGTGCCAGTAGTATAGAGGGGGGTCGACAGCCCCAGCATTTT.